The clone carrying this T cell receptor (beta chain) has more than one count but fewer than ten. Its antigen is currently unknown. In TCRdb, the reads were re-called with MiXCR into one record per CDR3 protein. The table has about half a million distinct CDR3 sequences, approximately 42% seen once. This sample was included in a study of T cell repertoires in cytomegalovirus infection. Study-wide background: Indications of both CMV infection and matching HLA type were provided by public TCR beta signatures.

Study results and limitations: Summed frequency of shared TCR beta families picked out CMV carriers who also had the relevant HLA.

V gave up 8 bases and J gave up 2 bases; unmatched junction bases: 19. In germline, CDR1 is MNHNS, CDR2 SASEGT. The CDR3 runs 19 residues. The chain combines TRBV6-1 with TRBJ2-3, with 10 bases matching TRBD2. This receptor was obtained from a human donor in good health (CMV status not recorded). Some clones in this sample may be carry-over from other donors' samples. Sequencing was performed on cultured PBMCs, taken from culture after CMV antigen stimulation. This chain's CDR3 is CASQVSLAGERGPTDTQYF. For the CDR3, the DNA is TGTGCCAGCCAGGTCTCCCTAGCGGGAGAGAGAGGACCCACAGATACGCAGTATTTT.